This T cell receptor beta chain stems from a study of monozygotic twins with inflammatory bowel disease. Study conclusions and caveats: Repertoires of patients may have been made more variable by differing immunosuppressive treatments. Relative clonotype sharing with others was diminished in IBD patients versus healthy twins, particularly with disease activity.

Reprocessing the 5' RACE reads, TCRdb reports a single entry for every CDR3 protein and omits DNA. The sample totals 80,000 or so distinct CDR3 sequences. A word on this clonotype: Its antigen is still unknown.

The CDR3 has 17 amino acids. CDR1 is SGHNT, CDR2 YYREEE, per germline (reference sequence). The chain employs TRBV5-4 and TRBJ2-3; no DNA is available, so the TRBD1 call from TCRdb remains unchecked. The sequenced sample consisted of blood. This sequence originates from a human donor with ulcerative colitis or Crohn's disease, or a healthy co-twin of an affected twin (not recorded which). CDR3: CASSLGSPTAGADTQYF. Full variable domain (outside the CDR3, taken from reference TRBV5-4 and TRBJ2-3): ETGVTQSPTHLIKTRGQQVTLRCSSQSGHNTVSWYQQALGQGPQFIFQYYREEENGRGNFPPRFSGLQFPNYSSELNVNALELDDSALYLCASSLGSPTAGADTQYFGPGTRLTVL.